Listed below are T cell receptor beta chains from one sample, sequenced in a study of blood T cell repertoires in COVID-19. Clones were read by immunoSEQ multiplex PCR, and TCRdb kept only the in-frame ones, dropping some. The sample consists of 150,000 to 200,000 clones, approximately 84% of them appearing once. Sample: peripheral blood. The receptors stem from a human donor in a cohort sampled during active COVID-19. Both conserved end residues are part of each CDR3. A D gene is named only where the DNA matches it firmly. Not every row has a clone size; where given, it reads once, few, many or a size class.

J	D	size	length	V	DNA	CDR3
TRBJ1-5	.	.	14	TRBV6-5	TGTGCCAGCAGTTACGGCGCAGGGCGGCAGCCCCAGCATTTT	CASSYGAGRQPQHF
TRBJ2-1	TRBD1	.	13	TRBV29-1	TGCAGCGTTGCCCGGGACAGAGGCAATGAGCAGTTCTTC	CSVARDRGNEQFF
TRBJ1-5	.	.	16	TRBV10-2	TGCGCCAGCAGTGAGGGGGCTACAGAGCTCGATCAGCCCCAGCATTTT	CASSEGATELDQPQHF
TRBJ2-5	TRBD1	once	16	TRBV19	TGTGCCAGTAGTCCCTCCTCCGGGACAGGGCACGAGACCCAGTACTTC	CASSPSSGTGHETQYF
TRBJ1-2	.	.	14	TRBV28	TGTGCCACGTTAATTAGCCCGCTCACCTATGGCTACACCTTC	CATLISPLTYGYTF
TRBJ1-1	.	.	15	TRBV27	TGTGCCAGCAGTACCTTGACAGCCATGAACACTGAAGCTTTCTTT	CASSTLTAMNTEAFF
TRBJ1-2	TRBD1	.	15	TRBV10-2	TGCGCCAGCAGTCGGGGACAGGGCGATAACTATGGCTACACCTTC	CASSRGQGDNYGYTF
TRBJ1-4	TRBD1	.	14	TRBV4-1	TGCGCCAGCAGCTCCTTGACAGGGGGGGAAAAACTGTTTTTT	CASSSLTGGEKLFF
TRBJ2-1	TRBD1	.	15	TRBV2	TGTGCCAGCAGCCAGGGACAGGGCCTCTACAATGAGCAGTTCTTC	CASSQGQGLYNEQFF
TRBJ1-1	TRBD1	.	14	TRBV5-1	TGCGCCAGCAGCTGGACAGGGCCGAACACTGAAGCTTTCTTT	CASSWTGPNTEAFF
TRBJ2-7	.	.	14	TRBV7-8	TGTGCCAGCAGCTTAGGTCCGGTCACCTACGAGCAGTACTTC	CASSLGPVTYEQYF
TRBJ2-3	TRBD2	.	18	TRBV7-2	TGTGCCAGCAGCTTTGGGGGGGTGGGACTACCTTCCACAGATACGCAGTATTTT	CASSFGGVGLPSTDTQYF
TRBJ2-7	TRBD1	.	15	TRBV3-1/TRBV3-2	TGTGCCAGCAGCCAAGATCTGACAGGGGCCTACGAGCAGTACTTC	CASSQDLTGAYEQYF
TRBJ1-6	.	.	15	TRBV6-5	TGTGCCAGCAGTTCGAATTCCCCAGGCGATTCACCCCTCCACTTT	CASSSNSPGDSPLHF
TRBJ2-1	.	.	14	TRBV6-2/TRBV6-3	TGTGCCAGCAGTTCCAACAGGGTCCGGAATGAGCAGTTCTTC	CASSSNRVRNEQFF
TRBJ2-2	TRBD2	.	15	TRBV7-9	TGTGCCAGCAGGTCGAGCGGGGGGAACACCGGGGAGCTGTTTTTT	CASRSSGGNTGELFF
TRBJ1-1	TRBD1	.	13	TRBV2	TGTGCCAGCAGTGATCGGACAGGGTTTGTAGCTTTCTTT	CASSDRTGFVAFF
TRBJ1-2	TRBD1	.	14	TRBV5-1	TGCGCCAGCAGCTGGACAGGGGAAGGGTATGGCTACACCTTC	CASSWTGEGYGYTF
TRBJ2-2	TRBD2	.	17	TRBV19	TGTGCCAGTAGTATTGGGGCGAGCGGGGGGGCCACCGGGGAGCTGTTTTTT	CASSIGASGGATGELFF
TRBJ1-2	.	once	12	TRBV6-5	TGTGCCAGCACCGAGCAAATACATGGCTACACCTTC	CASTEQIHGYTF
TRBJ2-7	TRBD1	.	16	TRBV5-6	TGTGCCAGCAGCTGGCCGGGACAGGGGAGGACCTACGAGCAGTACTTC	CASSWPGQGRTYEQYF
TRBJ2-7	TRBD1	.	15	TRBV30	TGTGCCTGGGGCCTCGGGACAGCAAGCTCCTACGAGCAGTACTTC	CAWGLGTASSYEQYF
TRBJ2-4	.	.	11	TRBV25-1	TGTGCCAGCAGTGAAGGGGCGGGGCAGTACTTC	CASSEGAGQYF
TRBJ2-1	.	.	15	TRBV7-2	TGTGCCAGCAGCTTAACCCACTTGGGAGACAATGAGCAGTTCTTC	CASSLTHLGDNEQFF
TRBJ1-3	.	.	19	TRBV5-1	TGCGCCAGCAGCTTGGGACGCGCCTTGACAGTGGGAAGAGGAAACACCATATATTTT	CASSLGRALTVGRGNTIYF
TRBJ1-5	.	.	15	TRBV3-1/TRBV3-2	TGTGCCAGCAGCCAAGATCCCACAGGGATTCAGCCCCAGCATTTT	CASSQDPTGIQPQHF
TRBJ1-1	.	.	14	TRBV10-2	TGCGCCAGCATTTTCACAACCTCGAACACTGAAGCTTTCTTT	CASIFTTSNTEAFF
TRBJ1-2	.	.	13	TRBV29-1	TGCAGCGTTCAAATCAGGGATACCTATGGCTACACCTTC	CSVQIRDTYGYTF
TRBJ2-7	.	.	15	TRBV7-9	TGTGCCAGCAGCTTGGGGGGATTCCCTCCCTACGAGCAGTACTTC	CASSLGGFPPYEQYF
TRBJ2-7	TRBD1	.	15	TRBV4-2	TGTGCCAGCAGCCAAGGGGAGCGACAGGGCTACGAGCAGTACTTC	CASSQGERQGYEQYF
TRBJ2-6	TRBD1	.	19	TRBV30	TGTGCCTGGGATAGGGACAGGTCTGTTGGATACGCTGGGGCCAACGTCCTGACTTTC	CAWDRDRSVGYAGANVLTF
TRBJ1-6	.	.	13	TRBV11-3	TGTGCCAGCAGCCGTTCAGGGAATTCACCCCTCCACTTT	CASSRSGNSPLHF
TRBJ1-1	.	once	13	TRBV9	TGTGCCAGCAGCGAGACGGGGAGCACTGAAGCTTTCTTT	CASSETGSTEAFF
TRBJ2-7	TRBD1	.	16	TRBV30	TGTGCCTGGAGTGTCGGACAGGGGGTTGGCTCCTACGAGCAGTACTTC	CAWSVGQGVGSYEQYF
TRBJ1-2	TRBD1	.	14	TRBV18	TGTGCCAGCTCAAACACCCAGGGGGGCTATGGCTACACCTTC	CASSNTQGGYGYTF
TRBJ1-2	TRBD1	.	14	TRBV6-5	TGTGCCAGCATACGACAGGGGGCGGACTATGGCTACACCTTC	CASIRQGADYGYTF
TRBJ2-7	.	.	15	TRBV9	TGTGCCAGCAGCGTAGAGGAGGGAGGATCCTACGAGCAGTACTTC	CASSVEEGGSYEQYF
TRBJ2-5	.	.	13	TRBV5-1	TGCGCCAGCAGGTTACTAGCCCAGGAGACCCAGTACTTC	CASRLLAQETQYF
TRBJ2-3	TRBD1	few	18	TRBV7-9	TGTGCCAGCAGCAAGGGACAGGGGGTTATACCCATCACAGATACGCAGTATTTT	CASSKGQGVIPITDTQYF
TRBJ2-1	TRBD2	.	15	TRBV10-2	TGCGCCAGCAGTGACAGGGGCGGGGGGGCCAGTGAGCAGTTCTTC	CASSDRGGGASEQFF